This T cell receptor (beta chain) was found in a study of blood T cell repertoires in COVID-19. The wider study: Some COVID-19 samples were acute and others convalescent; all came from the United States, Italy and Spain. The cDNA or gDNA used as material had been derived from T cells, B-cell-depleted T cells, or PBMCs.

This clone appeared a single time. In the original workflow: Reference gene primer amplification in the assay estimated nucleated cell counts. Assay: immunoSEQ multiplex PCR; the TCRdb copy retains only in-frame clones and omits some. V and J calls and clone size are those listed in that table; D and trimming were worked out from the DNA. Of under 150,000 clones listed, about nine tenths are singletons. What was sequenced was peripheral blood. The TCR was taken from a man over 45 with active or convalescent COVID-19.

The CDR3 is CATRDSGRALETQYF. CDR3 sequence (DNA): TGTGCCACAAGGGACTCCGGGAGGGCCCTGGAGACCCAGTACTTC. J is TRBJ2-5 and V is TRBV15; 8 bases line up with TRBD2. From germline, CDR1 is LNHNV and CDR2 YYDKDF (reference sequence). V shed 9 bases and J 5 bases; nucleotides not matched to a gene: 14. CDR3 length: 15 amino acids.